A single sample is the source of the 13 T cell receptor beta chains below, sequenced in a study of blood T cell repertoires in COVID-19. The method was immunoSEQ multiplex PCR; TCRdb's version includes in-frame clones alone and lacks a portion of them. The table shows fewer than 350,000 clones, with roughly nine tenths occurring only once. The material sequenced was peripheral blood. These receptor sequences come from a woman between 25 and 40 years old with COVID-19, enrolled during active disease.

This chain links TRBV28 with TRBJ2-7; weak D call: TRBD2 (5 bases). CDR1 is MDHEN and CDR2 is SYDVKM in the germline V gene. This CDR3 comprises 12 residues. V dropped 4 bases and J dropped 7 bases, with 11 bases sitting between them. The CDR3 sequence: CASSWRKMEQYF. DNA of the CDR3: TGTGCCAGCAGTTGGAGGAAGATGGAGCAGTACTTC.

The rearrangement uses TRBV7-8 and TRBJ2-7, with 14 bases that match TRBD2. V was pared by 5 bases and J by 4 bases, with 10 bases of the junction left unmatched. From germline, CDR1 is SGHVS and CDR2 FQNEAQ. The CDR3 sequence is 17 residues long. For the CDR3, the DNA is TGTGCCAGCAGCCCTGGACTAGCGGGGGGCTTGGGTTACGAGCAGTACTTC. This codes for CASSPGLAGGLGYEQYF.

This clone was seen just once. The chain carries TRBV5-6 and TRBJ1-1; D uncertain. This CDR3 contains 15 residues. CDR1 and CDR2 from the germline V gene are SGHDT and YYEEEE. V was pared by 4 bases and J by 4 bases, with 17 bases between. The DNA for the CDR3 is TGTGCCAGCAGCGTTTACCTTAGCCGGGGCACTGAAGCTTTCTTT. This sequence encodes CASSVYLSRGTEAFF.

This rearrangement joins TRBV5-1 to TRBJ2-3; D is possibly TRBD2 (6 bases). CDR3 length: 14 amino acids. The germline V gene encodes CDR1 SGHRS and CDR2 YFSETQ. V lost 4 bases and J 3 bases, leaving 12 bases between the germline ends. The CDR3 sequence is CASSPGVGTDTQYF. DNA of the CDR3: TGCGCCAGCAGCCCGGGGGTGGGGACAGATACGCAGTATTTT.

The chain employs TRBV21-1 and TRBJ2-3; the D call TRBD1 from the table was never checked on the DNA. TRBV21-1 is reported as a pseudogene. The CDR3 extends over 17 amino acids. DNA for the CDR3: TGTGCCAGCAGCAAAGTGGCCGGGACAGGGGTCCCAGATACGCAGTATTTT. It translates to CASSKVAGTGVPDTQYF.

The chain employs TRBV9 and TRBJ1-1; D is perhaps TRBD1 (5 bases). V dropped 4 bases and J dropped 1 base, with 11 bases sitting between them. The CDR3 is made up of 14 amino acids. Germline-derived CDR1 and CDR2 are SGDLS and YYNGEE. CDR3 DNA sequence: TGTGCCAGCAGCCCGCGGGGGGGGAACACTGAAGCTTTCTTT. Translating gives CASSPRGGNTEAFF.

CDR3 sequence reads: CASSLTSANYGYTF. In DNA, the CDR3 is TGTGCCAGCAGCTTAACCAGTGCTAACTATGGCTACACCTTC. J is TRBJ1-2 and V is TRBV7-9; D is unresolved. The CDR3 covers 14 residues. The V end was cut by 2 bases, the J end by 0 bases, with 7 bases between. CDR1 and CDR2 from the germline V gene are SEHNR and FQNEAQ (reference sequence).

This chain links TRBV4-1 with TRBJ2-7, with 8 nucleotides matching TRBD1. Germline CDR1 reads MGHRA; CDR2 reads YSYEKL. The CDR3 extends over 15 amino acids. V gave up 2 bases and J gave up 0 bases; unmatched junction bases: 3. This CDR3 is CASSQQGARSYEQYF. CDR3 in DNA: TGCGCCAGCAGCCAACAGGGGGCGCGCTCCTACGAGCAGTACTTC.

This clone occurred once. The DNA of the CDR3 is TGTGCCAGCAGAACAGGGGTTAGGACGACCACTGAAGCTTTCTTT. Protein sequence: CASRTGVRTTTEAFF. This chain links TRBV6-5 with TRBJ1-1; 7 nucleotides line up with TRBD1. Germline V gives CDR1 MNHEY, CDR2 SVGAGI. Germline trimming cut 6 bases from V and 4 bases from J; bases unmatched to any gene: 11. This CDR3 contains 15 residues.

The rearrangement joins TRBV3-1 (or the pseudogene TRBV3-2) to TRBJ2-7; D might be TRBD2 (6 bases). CDR1 LGHDT and CDR2 YNNKEL come from the germline V gene (reference sequence). Trimming took 2 bases from V and 5 from J, leaving 7 bases between them. The CDR3 contains 12 residues. Written as DNA, the CDR3 is TGTGCCAGCAGCCAATGGGGGGACGAGCAGTACTTC. Amino acid sequence: CASSQWGDEQYF.

CDR3 residues: CATSSFGAADTQYF. For the CDR3, the DNA is TGTGCCACCAGCTCTTTTGGGGCTGCAGATACGCAGTATTTT. V is TRBV15 and J is TRBJ2-3, with D possibly matching TRBD1 (5 bases). Trimming cost V 5 bases and J 4 bases, with 13 bases left between them. Per germline, CDR1 LNHNV and CDR2 YYDKDF (reference sequence). The CDR3 has 14 amino acids.

The V call is TRBV13, the J call TRBJ2-5; D is possibly TRBD1 (6 bases). Trimming cost V 1 base and J 5 bases, with 8 bases left between them. The CDR3 length is 13 residues. Germline CDR1 reads PRHDT; CDR2 reads FYEKMQ (reference sequence). The CDR3 sequence: CASSLAQGETQYF. As DNA, the CDR3 is TGTGCCAGCAGCTTAGCGCAGGGGGAGACCCAGTACTTC.

The chain is built from TRBV4-1 and TRBJ2-5, with D possibly TRBD1 on 5 matching bases. Germline-derived CDR1 and CDR2 are MGHRA and YSYEKL. V lost 4 bases to trimming and J lost 4 bases, with 13 bases between them. The CDR3 runs 14 residues. CDR3 protein: CASSPAFQGETQYF. In nucleotides, the CDR3 is TGCGCCAGCAGCCCCGCTTTCCAGGGAGAGACCCAGTACTTC.